This T cell receptor beta chain was captured in a study of long-term antiretroviral therapy in people with HIV. Findings of the study overall: Diversity rose after ART but stayed below transplant donor controls. Before ART, certain clones expanded, and these dominated the repertoire at all time points.

Researchers report immunoSEQ v3.0 was run at survey level. This table comes from immunoSEQ multiplex PCR, and its TCRdb copy is limited to in-frame clones, with some not included. The top ten clones hold over 7% of a sample with approximately 33,000 clones, 83% of them seen once. Worth noting for this clone: As yet, its antigen is unknown.

The CDR3 is 12 residues long. V was clipped by 4 bases and J by 3 bases, with 5 bases between them. CDR1 and CDR2 from the germline V gene are SGHDT and YYEEEE. V and J are TRBV5-6 and TRBJ1-3; D gene ambiguous. Sequencing used unsorted PBMCs, obtained 0.4 years before starting antiretroviral therapy. The receptor was derived from a man aged 18 to 29 with HIV. CDR3 sequence: CASSLYGNTIYF. The CDR3 DNA follows: TGTGCCAGCAGCCTGTATGGAAACACCATATATTTT. Filled out from reference TRBV5-6 and TRBJ1-3, the complete variable domain reads DAGVTQSPTHLIKTRGQQVTLRCSPKSGHDTVSWYQQALGQGPQFIFQYYEEEERQRGNFPDRFSGHQFPNYSSELNVNALLLGDSALYLCASSLYGNTIYFGEGSWLTVV.